Listed below are T cell receptor beta chains from one sample, sequenced in a study of early stage breast cancer tumors. Generated by immunoSEQ multiplex PCR, the TCRdb table keeps only in-frame clones and is missing some. The sample yields roughly 10,000 clones, roughly 70% seen once. What was sequenced was breast tumor tissue. The source of these receptors is a person between 45 and 65 years old with breast cancer. CDR3s include the opening cysteine and the closing phenylalanine or tryptophan. D genes are given only for firm matches. Some rows mark clone size as missing; the rest say once, few, many or name a class of expanded clone.

J: TRBJ2-5
D: TRBD2
size: NA
V: TRBV7-2
DNA: TGTGCCAGCAGCTTACAGTCTAGCGGGAGGGCCAGAGGGCAAGAGACCCAGTACTTC
CDR3: CASSLQSSGRARGQETQYF

J: TRBJ1-6
D: NA
size: NA
V: TRBV6-1
DNA: TGTGCCAGCAGTGCAATAGGCAGCTCCTATAATTCACCCCTCCACTTT
CDR3: CASSAIGSSYNSPLHF

J: TRBJ2-7
D: TRBD1
size: NA
V: TRBV29-1
DNA: TGCAGCGTCCGGACAGGGGGCTCCTACGAGCAGTACTTC
CDR3: CSVRTGGSYEQYF

J: TRBJ1-2
D: NA
size: NA
V: TRBV5-4
DNA: TGTGCCAGCAGCCGAGGGAGGATGGATTCGGGCTACACCTTC
CDR3: CASSRGRMDSGYTF

J: TRBJ1-2
D: NA
size: large
V: TRBV29-1
DNA: TGCAGCGTTGTTTGGACGAATCGAGCTAACTATGGCTACACCTTC
CDR3: CSVVWTNRANYGYTF

J: TRBJ2-3
D: NA
size: NA
V: TRBV7-2
DNA: TGTGCCAGCAGCCCAATAAGCGCCCGCACAGATACGCAGTATTTT
CDR3: CASSPISARTDTQYF

J: TRBJ2-1
D: NA
size: once
V: TRBV7-9
DNA: TGTGCCAGCAGCTTGAGGGAGGCTGAGCAGTTCTTC
CDR3: CASSLREAEQFF

J: TRBJ2-7
D: NA
size: NA
V: TRBV30
DNA: TGTGCCTGGAGCTCTGGACTTAGCGTCTCCTCCGACGAGCAGTACTTC
CDR3: CAWSSGLSVSSDEQYF

J: TRBJ2-7
D: TRBD2
size: NA
V: TRBV27
DNA: TGTGCCAGCAGTGCACTAGCGGGGGTTTACGAGCAGTACTTC
CDR3: CASSALAGVYEQYF

J: TRBJ2-3
D: TRBD2
size: NA
V: TRBV2
DNA: TGTGCCAGCAGTGAAGCGTGGAGCGGGGGAGCGGATACGCAGTATTTT
CDR3: CASSEAWSGGADTQYF

J: TRBJ1-1
D: TRBD1
size: NA
V: TRBV29-1
DNA: TGCAGCGTTGTTCCCCGGACAGGGAGGTTGTCAGCTTTCTTT
CDR3: CSVVPRTGRLSAFF

J: TRBJ1-1
D: TRBD1
size: NA
V: TRBV5-4
DNA: TGTGCCAGCAGCTGGGGACAGGGGGTTTTGAACACTGAAGCTTTCTTT
CDR3: CASSWGQGVLNTEAFF

J: TRBJ2-3
D: TRBD2
size: NA
V: TRBV7-3
DNA: TGTGCCAGCAGCCTAAGAGCGGGAGAGAGGGCAGATACGCAGTATTTT
CDR3: CASSLRAGERADTQYF

J: TRBJ1-5
D: NA
size: NA
V: TRBV27
DNA: TGTGCCAGCAGTTTCGCTTATTCCAGGGGCAGTTTAAGCAATCAGCCCCAGCATTTT
CDR3: CASSFAYSRGSLSNQPQHF

J: TRBJ1-2
D: NA
size: few
V: TRBV7-2
DNA: TGTGCCAGCAGCTTAGCTGGGACTACGGGCTATGGCTACACCTTC
CDR3: CASSLAGTTGYGYTF

J: TRBJ2-3
D: NA
size: NA
V: TRBV21-1
DNA: TGTGCCAGCAGAGAGGCGGGAGGGCGAACAGATACGCAGTATTTT
CDR3: CASREAGGRTDTQYF

J: TRBJ2-5
D: NA
size: NA
V: TRBV9
DNA: TGTGCCAGCAGCGTAGCCAAGGGGTCTCCAGAGACCCAGTACTTC
CDR3: CASSVAKGSPETQYF

J: TRBJ1-3
D: NA
size: NA
V: TRBV4-2
DNA: TGTGCCAGCAGCCAAGAAACAGGCCTCCGTTTCTCTGGAAACACCATATATTTT
CDR3: CASSQETGLRFSGNTIYF

J: TRBJ1-2
D: NA
size: NA
V: TRBV19
DNA: TGTGCCAGTAGTTCAAACAGCCTGAACTATGGCTACACCTTC
CDR3: CASSSNSLNYGYTF

J: TRBJ2-7
D: NA
size: NA
V: TRBV11-2
DNA: TGTGCCAGCAGCTTAGTTACCTACGAGCAGTACTTC
CDR3: CASSLVTYEQYF

J: TRBJ1-2
D: TRBD1
size: NA
V: TRBV18
DNA: TGTGCCAGCTCACCAATACCGGGACAGTCTACCTATGGCTACACCTTC
CDR3: CASSPIPGQSTYGYTF

J: TRBJ2-1
D: NA
size: NA
V: TRBV5-1
DNA: TGCGCCAGCAGCTTGGGCATGACTACTTACAATGAGCAGTTCTTC
CDR3: CASSLGMTTYNEQFF

J: TRBJ2-2
D: NA
size: once
V: TRBV5-1
DNA: TGCGCCAGTCAGGGGAGCGACACCGGGGAGCTGTTTTTT
CDR3: CASQGSDTGELFF

J: TRBJ2-3
D: TRBD2
size: few
V: TRBV7-2
DNA: TGTGCCAGCAGCTTCCCACTAGCGGGCGCATCCAACACAGATACGCAGTATTTT
CDR3: CASSFPLAGASNTDTQYF

J: TRBJ1-2
D: NA
size: NA
V: TRBV7-9
DNA: TGTGCCAGCAGCTCGGGACAAAACTATGGCTACACCTTC
CDR3: CASSSGQNYGYTF

J: TRBJ1-5
D: NA
size: few
V: TRBV5-6
DNA: TGTGCCAGCAGCTTGTGGTCAGGGGTTGGGAATCAGCCCCAGCATTTT
CDR3: CASSLWSGVGNQPQHF

J: TRBJ2-3
D: NA
size: few
V: TRBV7-2
DNA: TGTGCCAGCAGCTTAGACCAGGGTGGAGATACGCAGTATTTT
CDR3: CASSLDQGGDTQYF

J: TRBJ1-5
D: TRBD1
size: once
V: TRBV7-9
DNA: TGTGCCAGCAGCCCAGGGGGGTCTCAGCCCCAGCATTTT
CDR3: CASSPGGSQPQHF

J: TRBJ1-1
D: NA
size: NA
V: TRBV9
DNA: TGTGCCAGCAGCGTAGGAGGGTATGCAGGGCCAAACACTGAAGCTTTCTTT
CDR3: CASSVGGYAGPNTEAFF

J: TRBJ2-4
D: TRBD2
size: NA
V: TRBV4-1
DNA: TGCGCCAGCAGCCAAAACGCGCGGGGGGTAGGCAAAAACATTCAGTACTTC
CDR3: CASSQNARGVGKNIQYF

J: TRBJ2-7
D: NA
size: few
V: TRBV27
DNA: TGTGCCAGCAGTTCCTTGCCAGGGCCTCCTTTCTACGAGCAGTACTTC
CDR3: CASSSLPGPPFYEQYF